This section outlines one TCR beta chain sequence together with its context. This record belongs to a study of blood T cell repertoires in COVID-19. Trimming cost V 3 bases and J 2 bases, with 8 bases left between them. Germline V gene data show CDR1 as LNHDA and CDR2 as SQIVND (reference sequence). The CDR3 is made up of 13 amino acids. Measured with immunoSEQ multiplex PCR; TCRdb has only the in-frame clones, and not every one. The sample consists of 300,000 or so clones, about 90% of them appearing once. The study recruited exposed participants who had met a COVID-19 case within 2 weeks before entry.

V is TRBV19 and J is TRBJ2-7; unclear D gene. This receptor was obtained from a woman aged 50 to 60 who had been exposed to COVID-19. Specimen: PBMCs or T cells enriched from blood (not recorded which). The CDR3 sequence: CASSISNTYEQYF. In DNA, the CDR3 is TGTGCCAGTAGTATTTCCAACACCTACGAGCAGTACTTC.